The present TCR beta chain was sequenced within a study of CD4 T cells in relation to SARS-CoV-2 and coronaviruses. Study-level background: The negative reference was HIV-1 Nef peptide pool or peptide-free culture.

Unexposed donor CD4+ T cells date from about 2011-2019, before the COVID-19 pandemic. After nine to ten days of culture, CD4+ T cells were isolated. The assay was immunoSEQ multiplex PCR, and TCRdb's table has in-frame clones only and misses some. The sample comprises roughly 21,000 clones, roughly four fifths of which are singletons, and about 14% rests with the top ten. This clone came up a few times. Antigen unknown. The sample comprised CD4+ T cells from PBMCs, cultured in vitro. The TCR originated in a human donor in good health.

This CDR3 reads CASSRSSGTTGEQFF. CDR3 nucleotides: TGTGCCAGCAGCCGTTCGAGCGGGACCACAGGGGAGCAGTTCTTC. This rearrangement joins TRBV7-3 to TRBJ2-1, with D possibly matching TRBD2 (7 bases). Per germline, CDR1 SGHTA and CDR2 FQGTGA. The CDR3 is 15 amino acids. Trimming shortened V by 5 bases and J by 10 bases, and 21 bases separated the two germline ends.